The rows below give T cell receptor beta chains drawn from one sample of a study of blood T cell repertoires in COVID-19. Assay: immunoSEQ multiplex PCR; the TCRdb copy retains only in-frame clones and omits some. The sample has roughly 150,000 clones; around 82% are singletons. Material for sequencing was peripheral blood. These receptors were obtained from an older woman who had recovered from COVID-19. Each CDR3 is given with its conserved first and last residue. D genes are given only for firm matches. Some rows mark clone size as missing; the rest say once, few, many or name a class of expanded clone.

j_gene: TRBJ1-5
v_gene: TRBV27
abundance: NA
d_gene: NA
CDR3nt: TGTGCCAGCAGTTTTGGGCAGGGCCCTAATCAGCCCCAGCATTTT
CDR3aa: CASSFGQGPNQPQHF

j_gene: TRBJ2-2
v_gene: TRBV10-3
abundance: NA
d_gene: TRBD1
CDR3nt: TGTGCCACCGCCGGGCAGGGGGAAGACACCGGGGAGCTGTTTTTT
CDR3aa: CATAGQGEDTGELFF

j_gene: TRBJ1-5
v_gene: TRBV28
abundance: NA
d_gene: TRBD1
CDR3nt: TGTGCCACCAAAAGAGGGGGCAGTCATCAGCCCCAGCATTTT
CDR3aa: CATKRGGSHQPQHF

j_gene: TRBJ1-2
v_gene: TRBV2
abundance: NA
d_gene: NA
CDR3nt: TGTGCCAGCACCGAAGGGGAGGGCCATGGCTACACCTTC
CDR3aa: CASTEGEGHGYTF

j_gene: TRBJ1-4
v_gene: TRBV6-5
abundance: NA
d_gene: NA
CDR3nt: TGTGCCAGCAGCTCCCCAGGGCTGGGTAGGGAAAAACTGTTTTTT
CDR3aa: CASSSPGLGREKLFF

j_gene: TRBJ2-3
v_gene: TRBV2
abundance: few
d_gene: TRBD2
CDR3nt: TGTGCCACCTGGACTAGCAGGGGCCCAGATACGCAGTATTTT
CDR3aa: CATWTSRGPDTQYF

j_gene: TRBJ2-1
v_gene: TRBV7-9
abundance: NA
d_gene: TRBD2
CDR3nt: TGTGCCAGCAGCCCAAGGACTAGCCTATCCAACTCCTACAATGAGCAGTTCTTC
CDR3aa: CASSPRTSLSNSYNEQFF

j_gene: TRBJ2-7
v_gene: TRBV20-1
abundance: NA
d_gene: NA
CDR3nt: TGCAGTGCTAGAGGCCGGGAGCAGTACTTC
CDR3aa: CSARGREQYF

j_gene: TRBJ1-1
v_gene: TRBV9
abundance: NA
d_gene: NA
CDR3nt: TGTGCCAGCAGCGCCGGGGGGGCAGGACAGACTGAAGCTTTCTTT
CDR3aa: CASSAGGAGQTEAFF

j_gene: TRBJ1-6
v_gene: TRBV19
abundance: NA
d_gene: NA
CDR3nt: TGTGCCAGTAGTATACAGGGCCGCTCCTATAATTCACCCCTCCACTTT
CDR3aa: CASSIQGRSYNSPLHF

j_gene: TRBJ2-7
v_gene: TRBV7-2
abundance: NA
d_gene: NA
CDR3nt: TGTGCCAGCAGCTTAGCCGCCTCCGAACGGTCCTACGAGCAGTACTTC
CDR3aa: CASSLAASERSYEQYF

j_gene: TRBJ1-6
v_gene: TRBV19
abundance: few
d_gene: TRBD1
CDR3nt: TGTGCCAGTAGTGTCCAGGGGGATAATTCACCCCTCCACTTT
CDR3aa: CASSVQGDNSPLHF

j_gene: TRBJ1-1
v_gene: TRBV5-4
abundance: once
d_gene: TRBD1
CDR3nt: TGTGCCAGCAGCCCACCGGACAGGGAGACTGAAGCTTTCTTT
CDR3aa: CASSPPDRETEAFF

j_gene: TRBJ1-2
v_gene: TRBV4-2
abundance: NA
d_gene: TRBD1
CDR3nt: TGTGCCAGCAGCCAATCCCGAACAGGGGGCTATGGCTACACCTTC
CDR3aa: CASSQSRTGGYGYTF

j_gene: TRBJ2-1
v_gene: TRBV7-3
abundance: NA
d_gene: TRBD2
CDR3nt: TGTGCCAGCAGCTTAAAGCCCCTAGCGGGGGGATACAATGAGCAGTTCTTC
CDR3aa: CASSLKPLAGGYNEQFF

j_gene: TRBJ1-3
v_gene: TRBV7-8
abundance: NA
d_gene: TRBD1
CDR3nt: TGTGCCAGCAGCCCGGGACAGGGAAGGGACACCATATATTTT
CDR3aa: CASSPGQGRDTIYF

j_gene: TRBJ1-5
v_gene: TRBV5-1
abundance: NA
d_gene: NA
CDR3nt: TGCGCCAGCAGCTTCAGTAGCAATCAGCCCCAGCATTTT
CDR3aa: CASSFSSNQPQHF

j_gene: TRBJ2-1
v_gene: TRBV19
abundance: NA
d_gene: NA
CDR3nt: TGTGCCAGTACCCCCGGCCAGGGAAGGTCGCACAATGAGCAGTTCTTC
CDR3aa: CASTPGQGRSHNEQFF

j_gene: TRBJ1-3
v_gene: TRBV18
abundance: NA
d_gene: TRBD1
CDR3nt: TGTGCCAGCTCCCACGGGACAGGGGTTGGAAACACCATATATTTT
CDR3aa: CASSHGTGVGNTIYF

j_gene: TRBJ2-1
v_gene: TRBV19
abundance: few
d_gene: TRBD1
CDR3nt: TGTGCCAGTAGCCGGACAGGGGGCGGTGAGCAGTTCTTC
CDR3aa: CASSRTGGGEQFF

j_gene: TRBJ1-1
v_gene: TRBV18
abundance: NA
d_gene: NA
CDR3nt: TGTGCCAGCTCTCAACAGGAGCTCAACACTGAAGCTTTCTTT
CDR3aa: CASSQQELNTEAFF

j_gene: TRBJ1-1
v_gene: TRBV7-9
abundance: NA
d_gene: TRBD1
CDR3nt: TGTGCCAGCAGCCAGGGGGCAGACACTGAAGCTTTCTTT
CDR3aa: CASSQGADTEAFF

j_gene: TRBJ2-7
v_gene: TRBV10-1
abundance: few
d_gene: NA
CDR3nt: TGCGCCAGCAGTGATAGTCTGCCGCCCCACGAGCAGTACTTC
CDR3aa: CASSDSLPPHEQYF

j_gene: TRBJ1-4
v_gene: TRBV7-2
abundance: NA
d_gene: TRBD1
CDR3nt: TGTGCCAGCAGCTTGGATACTCCGGGACAGGGCTCCGGAAAACTGTTTTTT
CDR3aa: CASSLDTPGQGSGKLFF

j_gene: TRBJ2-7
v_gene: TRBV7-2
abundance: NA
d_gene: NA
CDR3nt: TGTGCCAGCAGCTTGGGGGGGGCCTCCTACGAGCAGTACTTC
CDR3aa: CASSLGGASYEQYF

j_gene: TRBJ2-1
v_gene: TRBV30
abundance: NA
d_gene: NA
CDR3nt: TGTGCCTGGAGCCCGCTAGCCGAGAATGAGCAGTTCTTC
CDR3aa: CAWSPLAENEQFF

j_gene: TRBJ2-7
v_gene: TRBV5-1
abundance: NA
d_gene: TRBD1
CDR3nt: TGCGCCAGCAGCCCCACCGGGACAGCAACCTACGAGCAGTACTTC
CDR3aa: CASSPTGTATYEQYF

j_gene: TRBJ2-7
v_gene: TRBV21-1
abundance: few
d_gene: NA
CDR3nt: TGTGCCAGCAGCAAAGGCCGGGACAGATTCTACGAGCAGTACTTC
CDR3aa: CASSKGRDRFYEQYF

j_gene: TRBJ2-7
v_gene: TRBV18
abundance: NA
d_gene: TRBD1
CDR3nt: TGTGCCAGCTCACCGGTCGGTCGGTCGGACGCAGGGGGCACCTACGAGCAGTACTTC
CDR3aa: CASSPVGRSDAGGTYEQYF

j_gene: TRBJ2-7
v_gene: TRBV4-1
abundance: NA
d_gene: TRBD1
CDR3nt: TGCGCCAGCAGCCAAGGAAGACAGGGGGCCGGCTCCTACGAGCAGTACTTC
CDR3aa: CASSQGRQGAGSYEQYF

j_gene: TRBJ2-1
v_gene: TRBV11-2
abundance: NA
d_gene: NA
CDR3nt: TGTGCCAGCAGCCCCAGACTAGACCCCTCCCCGGAGCAGTTCTTC
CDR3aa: CASSPRLDPSPEQFF

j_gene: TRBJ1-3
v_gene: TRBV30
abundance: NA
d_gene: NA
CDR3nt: TGTGCCTGGAGTACCCGGAGGGGTGCCATCTCTGGAAACACCATATATTTT
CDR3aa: CAWSTRRGAISGNTIYF

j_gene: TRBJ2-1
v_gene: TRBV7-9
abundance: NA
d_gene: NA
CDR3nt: TGTGCCAGCACAGGGGCCCTGGGGCAGTTCTTC
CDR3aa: CASTGALGQFF

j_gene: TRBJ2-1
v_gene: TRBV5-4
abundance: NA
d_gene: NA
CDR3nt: TGTGCCAGCAGCTTTAATGGACAGTCCTACAATGAGCAGTTCTTC
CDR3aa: CASSFNGQSYNEQFF

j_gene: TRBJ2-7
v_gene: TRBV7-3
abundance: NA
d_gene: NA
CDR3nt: TGTGCCAGCAGCTTAACGCAGGGGTACGAGCAGTACTTC
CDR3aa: CASSLTQGYEQYF

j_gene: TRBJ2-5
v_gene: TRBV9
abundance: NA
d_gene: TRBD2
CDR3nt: TGTGCCAGCAGCCCCGCCCTTACGGGAGGGGGGGAGACCCAGTACTTC
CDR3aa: CASSPALTGGGETQYF

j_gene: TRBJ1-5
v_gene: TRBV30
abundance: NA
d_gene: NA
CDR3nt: TGTGCCTGGAGTCCCCAGAGCAATCAGCCCCAGCATTTT
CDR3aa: CAWSPQSNQPQHF

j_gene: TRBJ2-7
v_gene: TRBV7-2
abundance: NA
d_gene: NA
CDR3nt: TGTGCCAGCACCAGAGGACTCTACGAGCAGTACTTC
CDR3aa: CASTRGLYEQYF

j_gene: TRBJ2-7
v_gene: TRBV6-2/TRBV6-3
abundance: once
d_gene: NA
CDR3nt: TGTGCCAGCAGCCCAGCCCCGGGGCGGGGTACCTACGAGCAGTACTTC
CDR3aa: CASSPAPGRGTYEQYF

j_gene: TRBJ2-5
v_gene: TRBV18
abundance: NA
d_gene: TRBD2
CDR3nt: TGTGCCAGCTCACCGGCCAGCGGGGGGCGGGAGACCCAGTACTTC
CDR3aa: CASSPASGGRETQYF

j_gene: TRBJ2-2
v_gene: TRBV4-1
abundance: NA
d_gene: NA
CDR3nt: TGCGCCAGCACCCGCACCGGGGAGCTGTTTTTT
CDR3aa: CASTRTGELFF

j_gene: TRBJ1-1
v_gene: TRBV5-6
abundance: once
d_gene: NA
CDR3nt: TGTGCCAGCAGCTTGGGAGGTGGGGGGTCGAGGGGTCTTACTGAAGCTTTCTTT
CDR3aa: CASSLGGGGSRGLTEAFF

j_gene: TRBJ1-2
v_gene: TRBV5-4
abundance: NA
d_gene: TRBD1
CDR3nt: TGTGCCAGCAGCTGGTGGGACAGGGGGTATGGCTACACCTTC
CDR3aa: CASSWWDRGYGYTF

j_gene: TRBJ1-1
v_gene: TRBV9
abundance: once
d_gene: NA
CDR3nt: TGTGCCAGCAGCCCCTGGGGGCCCGGCACTGAAGCTTTCTTT
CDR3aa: CASSPWGPGTEAFF

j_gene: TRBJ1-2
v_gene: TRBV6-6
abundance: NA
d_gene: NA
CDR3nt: TGTGCCAGCAGTTACCGGGGCTATGGCTACACCTTC
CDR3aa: CASSYRGYGYTF

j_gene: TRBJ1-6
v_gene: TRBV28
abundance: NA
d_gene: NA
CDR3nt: TGTGCCAGCACCCCCGGGGGGGGTTGGGTACCCCTCCACTTT
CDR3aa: CASTPGGGWVPLHF

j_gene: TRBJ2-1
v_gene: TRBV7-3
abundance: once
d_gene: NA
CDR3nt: TGTGCCAGCAGCTCCGACAGCTACAATGAGCAGTTCTTC
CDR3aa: CASSSDSYNEQFF

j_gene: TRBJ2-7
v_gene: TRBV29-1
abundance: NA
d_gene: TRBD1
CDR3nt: TGCAGCGTTGGGGACAGGGGCCCCTACGAGCAGTACTTC
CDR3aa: CSVGDRGPYEQYF

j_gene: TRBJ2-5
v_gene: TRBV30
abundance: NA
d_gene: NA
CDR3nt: TGTGCCTGGAGTGGGGCAGTTCGGGAGACCCAGTACTTC
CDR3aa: CAWSGAVRETQYF

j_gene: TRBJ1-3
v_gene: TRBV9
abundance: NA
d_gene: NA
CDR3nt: TGTGCCAGCAGCAAACAGTCCTCTGGAAACACCATATATTTT
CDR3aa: CASSKQSSGNTIYF

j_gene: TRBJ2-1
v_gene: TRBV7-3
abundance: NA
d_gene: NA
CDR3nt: TGTGCCAGCAGCTTAACGGGGCTACCGAGCTCCTACAATGAGCAGTTCTTC
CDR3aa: CASSLTGLPSSYNEQFF

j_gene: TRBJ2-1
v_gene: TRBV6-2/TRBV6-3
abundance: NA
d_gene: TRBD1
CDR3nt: TGTGCCAGCAGCCACGGGACAGAGCGAGGGGATGAGCAGTTCTTC
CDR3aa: CASSHGTERGDEQFF

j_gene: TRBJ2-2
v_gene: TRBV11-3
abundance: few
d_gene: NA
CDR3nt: TGTGCCAGCAGCCCCACGACAGCGAACACCGGGGAGCTGTTTTTT
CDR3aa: CASSPTTANTGELFF

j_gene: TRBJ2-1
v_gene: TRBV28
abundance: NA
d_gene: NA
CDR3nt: TGTGCCAGCAGTTTGGTAGCAAACGTGGCTGAGCAGTTCTTC
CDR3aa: CASSLVANVAEQFF

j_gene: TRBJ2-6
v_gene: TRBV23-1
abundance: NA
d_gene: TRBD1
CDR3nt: TGCGCCAGCAGCGACGTGCCCGGGACAGCAAGCTCTGGGGCCAACGTCCTGACTTTC
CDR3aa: CASSDVPGTASSGANVLTF

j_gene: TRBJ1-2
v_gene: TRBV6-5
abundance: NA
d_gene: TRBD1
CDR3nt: TGTGCCAGCACCCGGGACAGAAGACACTATGGCTACACCTTC
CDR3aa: CASTRDRRHYGYTF

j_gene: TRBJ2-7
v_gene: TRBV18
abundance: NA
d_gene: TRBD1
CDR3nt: TGTGCCAGCTCACCGGGACAGGGGGGACTCTACGAGCAGTACTTC
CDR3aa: CASSPGQGGLYEQYF